Sequencing of this T cell receptor beta chain was carried out in a study of T cell repertoires in cytomegalovirus infection. Points from the study as a whole: The ex vivo response showed dominance by HLA-C-restricted CMV-specific TCR beta clonotypes.

Worth noting for this clonotype: Its antigen is not known.

One entry per CDR3 protein, called by TCRdb with MiXCR from the reads. This sample has some 440,000 distinct CDR3 sequences, with roughly 30% found just once. Sequencing was done on a sample of PBMCs. The sequence was collected from a human donor in good health (CMV status not recorded). Some clones in this sample may be carry-over from other donors' samples.

In nucleotides, the CDR3 is TGTGCCAGCAGTCCGAGTTCTGCCAGGGCGCTGACAGCGGGGTTCACTGAAGCTTTCTTT. It translates to CASSPSSARALTAGFTEAFF. This rearrangement joins TRBV6-1 to TRBJ1-1; weak D call: TRBD1 (5 bases). V was pared by 5 bases and J by 4 bases, with 32 bases between. CDR1 MNHNS and CDR2 SASEGT come from the germline V gene. This CDR3 has 20 residues.